This TCR beta chain was identified during a study of early T cells in non-severe SARS-CoV-2 infection. Looking at the study overall: Sequencing was performed on bulk RNA from unsorted whole blood, leaving chains unpaired.

A few counts support this clonotype. Individual cDNA molecules carried attached unique molecular identifiers. TCRdb re-derived calls from the 5' RACE reads in MiXCR, one entry per CDR3 protein. Among some 45,000 distinct CDR3 sequences listed, roughly 7% were seen once. The receptor was isolated from an adult who was a healthcare worker with PCR-confirmed SARS-CoV-2 infection or an uninfected control (not recorded which). Sequencing input: whole blood.

The DNA of the CDR3 is TGTGCCAGCCGCCACCGGGACAGGGGCCCTGCCGATACGCAGTATTTT. Amino acids: CASRHRDRGPADTQYF. The chain has TRBV21-1 and TRBJ2-3; the table's D call of TRBD1 was not tested on the DNA. TRBV21-1 has pseudogene status. The CDR3 is made up of 16 amino acids.